This T cell receptor beta chain came from a study of OX40 agonist ivuxolimab in advanced cancers. In the study overall: Among those treated, three patients had partial responses, one with hepatocellular carcinoma and two with cutaneous melanoma.

Profiled with immunoSEQ multiplex PCR; TCRdb holds only in-frame clones, not every one. This table has approximately 70,000 clones, around nine tenths appearing once. The material was CD4+ or CD8+ T cells sorted from blood, obtained in a trial of the OX40 agonist ivuxolimab. The sequence derives from an adult with an advanced solid tumor such as melanoma, head and neck, liver or kidney cancer.

The CDR3 is CASSPGQGVSEQYF. The DNA of the CDR3 is TGTGCCAGCAGCCCGGGACAGGGGGTCTCCGAGCAGTACTTC. The J gene is TRBJ2-7, the V gene TRBV11-2; 11 bases match TRBD1. J lost 6 bases, V lost 5 bases, and 6 bases had no gene match. Germline V gene data show CDR1 as SGHAT and CDR2 as FQNNGV. The CDR3 length is 14 residues.